Each of the 7 T cell receptor beta chains below was sequenced from the same sample in a study of T-cell memory formation after mild COVID-19. MiXCR, run by TCRdb on the 5' RACE reads, gives a single entry per CDR3 protein. The table lists approximately 260,000 distinct CDR3 sequences, 16% of them singletons. The specimen sequenced was PBMCs or a T cell subset sorted from them (not recorded which). These receptors originate from a man between 18 and 29 years old who had mild COVID-19 (a few samples of this study predate the infection). Cell type and time point are not known.

The chain couples TRBV11-2 to TRBJ1-2, with TRBD1 matching 9 bases. The germline CDR1 and CDR2 sequences are SGHAT and FQNNGV. The CDR3 is 18 residues long. The junction had 13 bases not matched to a gene; V was cut back by 1 base and J by 4 bases. The CDR3 is CASSLVSGTGKTGYGYTF. The CDR3 DNA sequence: TGTGCCAGCAGCTTAGTTTCAGGGACAGGGAAGACGGGCTATGGCTACACCTTC.

The chain couples TRBV5-4 to TRBJ2-7, with 7 positions matching TRBD2. Germline CDR1 SGHNT, CDR2 YYREEE (reference sequence). After removal of 4 bases from V and 2 bases from J, the junction contained 12 bases not matched to a gene. CDR3 length: 16 residues. CDR3 in DNA: TGTGCCAGCAGCCCGACCCCGGGACTAACGACCTACGAGCAGTACTTC. This gives the protein CASSPTPGLTTYEQYF.

V is TRBV3-1 and J is TRBJ2-2, with a tentative D call TRBD2 (5 bases). Germline V gene sequence: CDR1 LGHDT, CDR2 YNNKEL (reference sequence). CDR3 size: 15 residues. Trimming took 0 bases from V and 7 from J, leaving 12 bases between them. The CDR3 nucleotides are TGTGCCAGCAGCCAAGATCCAGCCGGGAACGGGGAGCTGTTTTTT. Amino acids: CASSQDPAGNGELFF.

This chain connects TRBV4-1 to TRBJ2-3; D uncertain. In germline, CDR1 is MGHRA, CDR2 YSYEKL. This CDR3 comprises 15 residues. V was shortened by 9 bases and J by 1 base, with 17 bases between the two germline ends. As DNA, the CDR3 is TGCGCCAGTCGCGCCCGAATAGGCCGCACAGATACGCAGTATTTT. It translates to CASRARIGRTDTQYF.

The V gene is TRBV7-2, the J gene TRBJ1-6, with D possibly TRBD1 on 5 matching bases. The ends were cut back, 2 bases at V and 18 bases at J, with 11 bases in the middle. The germline V gene encodes CDR1 SGHTA and CDR2 FQGNSA. The CDR3 consists of 11 residues. In nucleotides, the CDR3 is TGTGCCAGCAGCTTAAAGGGGAGGGCCCACTTT. Protein product: CASSLKGRAHF.

In nucleotides, the CDR3 is TGTGCCAGCAGTTTAGCCAGGGATGGTAGTCAGCCCCAGCATTTT. Translation: CASSLARDGSQPQHF. The chain has TRBV12-3 or TRBV12-4 and TRBJ1-5; perhaps TRBD1 as D (5 bases). CDR3 length: 15 amino acids. The V end lost 0 bases, the J end lost 6 bases, and 12 bases lay between the germline ends.

This clonotype was detected a few times. The CDR3 region has the DNA TGTGCCAGCGGCCGCCCGGACAGGGCCTACGAGCAGTACGTC. This sequence encodes CASGRPDRAYEQYV. V gene TRBV5-6 combines with J gene TRBJ2-7; 8 bases match TRBD1. The CDR3 spans 14 residues. Germline V gene data show CDR1 as SGHDT and CDR2 as YYEEEE. V shed 7 bases, J shed 2 bases, and the junction held 8 bases outside the gene matches.